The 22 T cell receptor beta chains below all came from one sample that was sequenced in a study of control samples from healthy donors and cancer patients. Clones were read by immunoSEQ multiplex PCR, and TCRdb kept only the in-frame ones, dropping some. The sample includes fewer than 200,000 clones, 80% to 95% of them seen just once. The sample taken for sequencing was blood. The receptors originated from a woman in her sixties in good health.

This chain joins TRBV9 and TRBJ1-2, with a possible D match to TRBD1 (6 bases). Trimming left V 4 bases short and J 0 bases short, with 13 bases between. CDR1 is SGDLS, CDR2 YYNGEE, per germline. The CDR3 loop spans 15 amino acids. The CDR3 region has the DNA TGTGCCAGCAGCAGAGACAGGTCTACTAACTATGGCTACACCTTC. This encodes CASSRDRSTNYGYTF.

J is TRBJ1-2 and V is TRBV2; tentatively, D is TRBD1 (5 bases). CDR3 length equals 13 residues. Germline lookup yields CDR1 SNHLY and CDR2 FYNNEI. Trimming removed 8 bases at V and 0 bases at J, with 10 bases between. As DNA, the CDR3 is TGTGCCAGCCGTGGGGGTGCTAACTATGGCTACACCTTC. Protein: CASRGGANYGYTF.

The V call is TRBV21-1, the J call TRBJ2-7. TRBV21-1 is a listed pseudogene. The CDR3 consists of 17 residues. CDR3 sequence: CASTEDRGDRATYEQYF. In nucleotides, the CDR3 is TGTGCCAGCACTGAGGACCGAGGTGATAGGGCAACCTACGAGCAGTACTTC.

The CDR3 sequence is CASSRLGITF. The CDR3 region has the DNA TGCGCCAGCAGCCGCTTAGGGATAACCTTC. The rearrangement uses TRBV23-1 and TRBJ1-2; no clear D. TRBV23-1 is sorted into the ORF group, with uncertain function. The CDR3 is 10 residues long. The ends were cut back, 6 bases at V and 14 bases at J, with 13 bases in the middle.

The CDR3 region is CASSPGGRQAYNEQFF. The CDR3 coding sequence is TGTGCCAGCAGTCCCGGGGGGAGACAGGCGTACAATGAGCAGTTCTTC. V is TRBV6-2 or TRBV6-3 and J is TRBJ2-1; tentative D call: TRBD2 (7 bases). Germline V gives CDR1 MNHEY, CDR2 SVGEGT. This CDR3 comprises 16 residues. The V gene lost 5 bases and the J gene lost 4 bases, with 18 bases spanning the gap.

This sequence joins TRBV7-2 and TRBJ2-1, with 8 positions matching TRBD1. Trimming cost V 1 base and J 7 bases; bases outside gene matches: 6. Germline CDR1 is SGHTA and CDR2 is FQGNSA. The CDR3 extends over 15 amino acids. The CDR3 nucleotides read TGTGCCAGCAGCTTAGGTGGACAGGGTAGGAATGAGCAGTTCTTC. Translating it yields CASSLGGQGRNEQFF.

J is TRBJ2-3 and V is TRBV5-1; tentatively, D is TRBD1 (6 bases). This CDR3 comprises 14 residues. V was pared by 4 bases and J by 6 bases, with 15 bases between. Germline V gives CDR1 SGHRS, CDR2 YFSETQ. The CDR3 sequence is CASSLAGDGDTQYF. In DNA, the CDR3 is TGCGCCAGCAGCCTGGCAGGGGATGGGGATACGCAGTATTTT.

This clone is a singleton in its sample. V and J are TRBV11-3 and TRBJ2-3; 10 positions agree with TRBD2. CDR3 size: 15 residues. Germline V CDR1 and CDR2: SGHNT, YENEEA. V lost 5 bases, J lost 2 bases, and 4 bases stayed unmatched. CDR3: CASSLSGGATDTQYF. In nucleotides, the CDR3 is TGTGCCAGCAGCCTCAGCGGGGGGGCCACAGATACGCAGTATTTT.

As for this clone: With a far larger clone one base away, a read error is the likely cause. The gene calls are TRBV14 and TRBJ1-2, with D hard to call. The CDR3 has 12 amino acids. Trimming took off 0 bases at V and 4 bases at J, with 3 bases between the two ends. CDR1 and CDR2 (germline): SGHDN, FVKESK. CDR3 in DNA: TGTGCCAGCAGCCAAGACAGCTATGGCTACACCTTC. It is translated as CASSQDSYGYTF. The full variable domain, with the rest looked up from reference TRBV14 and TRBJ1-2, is EAGVTQFPSHSVIEKGQTVTLRCDPISGHDNLYWYRRVMGKEIKFLLHFVKESKQDESGMPNNRFLAERTGGTYSTLKVQPAELEDSGVYFCASSQDSYGYTFGSGTRLTVV.

The CDR3 DNA reads as TGTGCCAGCTCCCCTGGGACAGGGGCCATGAACACTGAAGCTTTCTTT. Translating it yields CASSPGTGAMNTEAFF. This chain joins TRBV18 and TRBJ1-1; 10 bases are a match to TRBD1. V lost 6 bases, J lost 0 bases, and 7 bases stayed unmatched. The CDR3 runs to 16 residues. Per the germline V gene, CDR1 is KGHSH and CDR2 is LQKENI.

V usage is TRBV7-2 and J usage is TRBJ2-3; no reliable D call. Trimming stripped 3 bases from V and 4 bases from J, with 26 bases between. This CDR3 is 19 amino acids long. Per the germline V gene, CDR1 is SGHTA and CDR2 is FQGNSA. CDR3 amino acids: CASSFWALTLTHGADTQYF. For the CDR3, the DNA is TGTGCCAGCAGCTTTTGGGCGTTAACGCTGACACACGGAGCAGATACGCAGTATTTT.

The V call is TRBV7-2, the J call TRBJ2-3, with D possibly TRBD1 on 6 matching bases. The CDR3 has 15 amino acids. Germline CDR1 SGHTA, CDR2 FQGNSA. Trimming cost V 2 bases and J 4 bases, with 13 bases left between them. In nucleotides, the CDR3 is TGTGCCAGCAGCTTATGGGCAGGGGTGCCAGATACGCAGTATTTT. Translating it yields CASSLWAGVPDTQYF.

For the CDR3, the DNA is TGTGCCAGCTCACCACCCCCAAGCGGGGGGTGGGATGAGCAGTTCTTC. It yields the protein CASSPPPSGGWDEQFF. The chain joins TRBV18 to TRBJ2-1; TRBD2 agrees at 9 bases. From germline, CDR1 is KGHSH and CDR2 LQKENI. CDR3 length equals 16 residues. V trimming: 0 bases; J trimming: 8 bases; junction bases outside the gene matches: 8.

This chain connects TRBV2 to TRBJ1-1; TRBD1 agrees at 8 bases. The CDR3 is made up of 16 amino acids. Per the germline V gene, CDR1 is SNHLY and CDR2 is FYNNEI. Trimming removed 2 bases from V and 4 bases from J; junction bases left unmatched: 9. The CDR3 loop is CASSESADRGGTEAFF. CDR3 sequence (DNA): TGTGCCAGCAGTGAAAGCGCCGACAGGGGAGGCACTGAAGCTTTCTTT.

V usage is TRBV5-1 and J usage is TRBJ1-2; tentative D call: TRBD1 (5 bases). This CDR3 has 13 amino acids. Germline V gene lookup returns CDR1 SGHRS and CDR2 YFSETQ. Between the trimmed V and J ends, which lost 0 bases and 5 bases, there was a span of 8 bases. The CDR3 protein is CASSLGGEYGYTF. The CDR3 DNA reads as TGCGCCAGCAGCTTGGGAGGGGAGTATGGCTACACCTTC.

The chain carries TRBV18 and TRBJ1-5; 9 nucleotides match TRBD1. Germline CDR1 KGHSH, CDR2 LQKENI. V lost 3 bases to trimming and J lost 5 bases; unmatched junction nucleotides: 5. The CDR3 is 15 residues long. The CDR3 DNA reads TGTGCCAGCTCACCCTGGGACAGGGTGGATCAGCCCCAGCATTTT. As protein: CASSPWDRVDQPQHF. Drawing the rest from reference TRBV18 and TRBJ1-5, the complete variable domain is NAGVMQNPRHLVRRRGQEARLRCSPMKGHSHVYWYRQLPEEGLKFMVYLQKENIIDESGMPKERFSAEFPKEGPSILRIQQVVRGDSAAYFCASSPWDRVDQPQHFGDGTRLSIL.

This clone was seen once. CDR3 nucleotide sequence: TGTGCCAGCAGCCAACAGACAGTCCTCTCTGGAAACACCATATATTTT. Its translation: CASSQQTVLSGNTIYF. The chain links TRBV16 to TRBJ1-3; weak D call: TRBD1 (5 bases). Trimming removed 2 bases at V and 0 bases at J, with 11 bases between. Germline CDR1 KGHSY, CDR2 FQNENV. The length of the CDR3 is 16 residues.

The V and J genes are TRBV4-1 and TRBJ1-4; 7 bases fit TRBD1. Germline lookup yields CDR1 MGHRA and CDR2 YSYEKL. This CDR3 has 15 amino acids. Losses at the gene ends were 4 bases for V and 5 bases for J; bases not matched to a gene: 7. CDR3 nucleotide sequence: TGCGCCAGCAGCCTCGACAGGGCCGGGAATGAAAAACTGTTTTTT. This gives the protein CASSLDRAGNEKLFF.

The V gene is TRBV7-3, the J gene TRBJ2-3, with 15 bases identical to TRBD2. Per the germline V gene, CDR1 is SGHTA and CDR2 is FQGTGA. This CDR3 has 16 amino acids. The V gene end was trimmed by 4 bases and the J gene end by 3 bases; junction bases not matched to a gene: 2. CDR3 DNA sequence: TGTGCCAGCAGCTCGGGGACTAGCGGGGGGACAGATACGCAGTATTTT. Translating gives CASSSGTSGGTDTQYF.

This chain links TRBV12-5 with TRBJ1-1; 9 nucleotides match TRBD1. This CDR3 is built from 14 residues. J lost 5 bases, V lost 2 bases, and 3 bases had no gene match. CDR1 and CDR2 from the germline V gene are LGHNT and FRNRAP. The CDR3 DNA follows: TGTGCTAGTGGTTTGTTGGGACAGGGTACTGAAGCTTTCTTT. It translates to CASGLLGQGTEAFF.

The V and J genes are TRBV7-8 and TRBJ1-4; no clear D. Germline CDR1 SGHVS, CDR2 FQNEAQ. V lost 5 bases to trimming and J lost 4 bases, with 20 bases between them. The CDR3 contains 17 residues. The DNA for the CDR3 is TGTGCCAGCAGCCTAACCGGACGGGGAAGGTTTAATGAAAAACTGTTTTTT. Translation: CASSLTGRGRFNEKLFF.

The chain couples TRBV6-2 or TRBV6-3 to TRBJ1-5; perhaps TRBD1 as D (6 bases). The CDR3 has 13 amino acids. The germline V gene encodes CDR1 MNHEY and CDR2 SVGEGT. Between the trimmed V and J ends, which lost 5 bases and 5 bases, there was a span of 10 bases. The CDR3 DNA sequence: TGTGCCAGCAGTAGAAACAGGGATCAGCCCCAGCATTTT. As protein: CASSRNRDQPQHF.